This TCR beta chain was obtained from a study of T cells in Graves' hyperthyroidism and ophthalmopathy. Across the whole study: The initial diagnosis was the point when peripheral blood was collected, ahead of any treatment.

Study observations and caveats: Most clonotypes expanded in the thyroid (above 0.001) were also present in blood.

TCR beta CDR3 sequences were amplified from RNA transcripts. When the TCR CDR3 underwent first-round RT-PCR, the HTBI primer set was used. TCRdb redid the calling of the multiplex PCR reads with MiXCR, one entry per CDR3 protein. The table shows about 500,000 distinct CDR3 sequences, with roughly a sixth occurring only once. Criteria for exclusion of patients were uncontrolled infection, other autoimmune disease, pregnancy or lactation. This clonotype appeared many times. What it binds is not known. Sample: blood. This receptor was obtained from a woman aged 25 to 45 with Graves' ophthalmopathy.

CDR3 DNA sequence: TGCAGTGTCAGCCAAGGCTCTGGAAACACCATATATTTT. Translated: CSVSQGSGNTIYF. The chain combines TRBV20-1 with TRBJ1-3; D remains unclear. V was pared by 7 bases and J by 0 bases, with 10 bases between. The CDR3 sequence is 13 residues long. The V gene's germline CDR1 is DFQATT and CDR2 SNEGSKA (reference sequence).